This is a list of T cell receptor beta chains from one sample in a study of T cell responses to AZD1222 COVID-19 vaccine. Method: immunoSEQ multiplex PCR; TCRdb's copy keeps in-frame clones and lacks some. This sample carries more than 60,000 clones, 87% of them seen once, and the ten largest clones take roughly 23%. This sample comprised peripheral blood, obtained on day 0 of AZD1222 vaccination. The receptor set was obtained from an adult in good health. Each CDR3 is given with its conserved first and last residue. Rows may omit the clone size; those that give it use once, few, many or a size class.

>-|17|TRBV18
CASSRNQGRQPGETQYF
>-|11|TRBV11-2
CASSLTNEQYF
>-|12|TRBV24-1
CATSDPLATQYF
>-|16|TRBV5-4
CASSLANRRGTDTQYF
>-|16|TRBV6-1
CASSAESAGGPYEQFF
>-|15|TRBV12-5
CASGLGQLENTEAFF
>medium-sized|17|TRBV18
CASSSAMGTSAAYEQYF
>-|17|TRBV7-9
CASSLAASTPQKETQYF
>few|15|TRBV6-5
CASNPTGASTDTQYF
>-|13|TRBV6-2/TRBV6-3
CASSSLESYEQYF
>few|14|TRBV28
CASSFGARGQPQHF
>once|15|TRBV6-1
CASSEGQLIFTEAFF
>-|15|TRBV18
CASSPRGLANNIQYF
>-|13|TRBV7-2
CASSLAQPYEQYF
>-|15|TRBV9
CASSPQGTGIDEQYF
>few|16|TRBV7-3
CASSLMGGASSTEAFF
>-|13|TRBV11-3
CASSLKLAGELFF